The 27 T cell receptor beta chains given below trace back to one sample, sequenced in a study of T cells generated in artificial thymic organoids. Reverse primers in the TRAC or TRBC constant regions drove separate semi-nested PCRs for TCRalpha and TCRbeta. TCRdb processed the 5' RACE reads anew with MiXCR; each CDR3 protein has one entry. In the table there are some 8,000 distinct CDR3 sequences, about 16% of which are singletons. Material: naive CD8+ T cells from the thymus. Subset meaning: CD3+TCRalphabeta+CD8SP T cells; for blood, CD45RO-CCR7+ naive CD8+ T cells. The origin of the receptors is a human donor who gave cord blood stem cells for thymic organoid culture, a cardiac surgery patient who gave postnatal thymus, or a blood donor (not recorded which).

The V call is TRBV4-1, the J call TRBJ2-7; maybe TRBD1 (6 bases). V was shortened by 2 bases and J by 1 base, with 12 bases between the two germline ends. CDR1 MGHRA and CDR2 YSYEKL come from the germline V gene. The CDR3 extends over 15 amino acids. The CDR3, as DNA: TGCGCCAGCAGCCAATGGTCAGGGGAATCCTACGAGCAGTACTTC. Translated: CASSQWSGESYEQYF.

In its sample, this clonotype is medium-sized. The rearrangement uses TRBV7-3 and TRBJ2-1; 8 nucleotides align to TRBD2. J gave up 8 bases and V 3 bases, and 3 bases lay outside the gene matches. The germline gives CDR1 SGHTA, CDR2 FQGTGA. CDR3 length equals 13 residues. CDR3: CASSFGGAHEQFF. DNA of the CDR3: TGTGCCAGCAGCTTCGGGGGGGCCCATGAGCAGTTCTTC.

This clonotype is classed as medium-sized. The CDR3 region is CASSGGAGGFKQFF. In DNA form, the CDR3 reads TGCGCCAGCAGCGGGGGAGCGGGAGGCTTTAAGCAGTTCTTC. The V call is TRBV5-1, the J call TRBJ2-1, with 9 nucleotides matching TRBD2. Germline V gene lookup returns CDR1 SGHRS and CDR2 YFSETQ. The CDR3 has 14 amino acids. V was clipped by 4 bases and J by 11 bases; unmatched bases: 10.

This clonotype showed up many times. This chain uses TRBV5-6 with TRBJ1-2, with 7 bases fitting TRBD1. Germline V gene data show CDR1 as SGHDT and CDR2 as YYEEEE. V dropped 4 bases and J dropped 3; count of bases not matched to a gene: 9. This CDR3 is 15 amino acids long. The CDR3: CASSPDRDGYYGYTF. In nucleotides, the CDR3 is TGTGCCAGCAGCCCCGACAGGGACGGTTACTATGGCTACACCTTC. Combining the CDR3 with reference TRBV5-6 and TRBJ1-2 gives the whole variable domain DAGVTQSPTHLIKTRGQQVTLRCSPKSGHDTVSWYQQALGQGPQFIFQYYEEEERQRGNFPDRFSGHQFPNYSSELNVNALLLGDSALYLCASSPDRDGYYGYTFGSGTRLTVV.

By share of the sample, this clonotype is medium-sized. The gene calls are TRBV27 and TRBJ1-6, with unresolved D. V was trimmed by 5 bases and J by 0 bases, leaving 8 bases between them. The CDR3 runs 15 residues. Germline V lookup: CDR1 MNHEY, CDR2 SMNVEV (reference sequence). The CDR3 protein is CASSPESSYNSPLHF. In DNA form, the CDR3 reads TGTGCCAGCAGTCCCGAAAGCTCCTATAATTCACCCCTCCACTTT.

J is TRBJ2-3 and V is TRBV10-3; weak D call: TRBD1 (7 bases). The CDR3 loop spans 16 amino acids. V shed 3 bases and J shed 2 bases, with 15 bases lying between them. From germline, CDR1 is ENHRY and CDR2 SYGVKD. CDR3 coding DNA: TGTGCCATCAGTGATCGGGGGACAGAATACACAGATACGCAGTATTTT. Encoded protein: CAISDRGTEYTDTQYF.

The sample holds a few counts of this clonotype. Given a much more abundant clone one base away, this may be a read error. CDR3 loop: CAGTEIWTRTEAFF. CDR3 DNA: TGTGCCGGCACGGAAATTTGGACGCGCACTGAAGCTTTCTTT. The genes are TRBV6-2 or TRBV6-3 and TRBJ1-1; D remains unclear. This CDR3 spans 14 amino acids. V shed 11 bases and J shed 4 bases, with 20 bases lying between them. Germline V gene data show CDR1 as MNHEY and CDR2 as SVGEGT.

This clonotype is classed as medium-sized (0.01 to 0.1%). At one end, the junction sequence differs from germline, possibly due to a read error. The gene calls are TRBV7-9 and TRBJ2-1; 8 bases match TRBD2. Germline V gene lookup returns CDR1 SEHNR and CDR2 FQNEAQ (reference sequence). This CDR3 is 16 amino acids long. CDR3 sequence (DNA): TGTGCCAGCACCTTATTAAGCGGGAGCCCCTACAATGAGCAGTTCTTC. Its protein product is CASTLLSGSPYNEQFF.

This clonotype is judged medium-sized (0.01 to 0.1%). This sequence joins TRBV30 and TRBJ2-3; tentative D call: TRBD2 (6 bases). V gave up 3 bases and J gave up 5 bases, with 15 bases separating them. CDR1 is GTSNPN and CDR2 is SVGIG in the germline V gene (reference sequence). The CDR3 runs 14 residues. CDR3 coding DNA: TGTGCCTGGAGCCGAGGGGCGGGGAGAGATACGCAGTATTTT. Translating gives CAWSRGAGRDTQYF.

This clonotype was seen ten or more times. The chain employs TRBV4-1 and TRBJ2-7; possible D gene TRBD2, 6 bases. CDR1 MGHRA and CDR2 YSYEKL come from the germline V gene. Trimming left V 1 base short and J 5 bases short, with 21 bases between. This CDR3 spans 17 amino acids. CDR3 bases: TGCGCCAGCAGCCAAGTATTAGGGAGGAGGGAATTCCACGAGCAGTACTTC. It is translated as CASSQVLGRREFHEQYF.

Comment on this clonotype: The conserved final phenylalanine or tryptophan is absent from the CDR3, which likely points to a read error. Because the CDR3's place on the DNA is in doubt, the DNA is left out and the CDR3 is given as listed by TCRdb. CDR3 amino acids: CASSLGQNTAYLPL. This chain connects TRBV4-1 to TRBJ2-3; whether TRBD2, the table's D call, matches the DNA was not checked. Counting both end residues, the CDR3 totals 14 amino acids. The germline V gene encodes CDR1 MGHRA and CDR2 YSYEKL.

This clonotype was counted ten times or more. For the CDR3, the DNA is TGTGCCAGCAGCAAAGACAGGGTTCATCGACGAGAAAAACTGTTTTTT. Its protein is CASSKDRVHRREKLFF. The chain has TRBV28 and TRBJ1-4, with 7 bases that match TRBD1. The V segment lost 6 bases and the J segment 8 bases; nucleotides outside the gene matches: 15. Germline values: CDR1 MDHEN, CDR2 SYDVKM. This CDR3 comprises 16 residues.

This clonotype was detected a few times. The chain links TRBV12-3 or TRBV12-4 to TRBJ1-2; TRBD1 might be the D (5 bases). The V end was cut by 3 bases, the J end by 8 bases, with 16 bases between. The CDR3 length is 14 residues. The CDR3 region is CASSLSGGGRGYTF. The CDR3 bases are TGTGCCAGCAGTTTGAGTGGGGGGGGTCGGGGCTACACCTTC.

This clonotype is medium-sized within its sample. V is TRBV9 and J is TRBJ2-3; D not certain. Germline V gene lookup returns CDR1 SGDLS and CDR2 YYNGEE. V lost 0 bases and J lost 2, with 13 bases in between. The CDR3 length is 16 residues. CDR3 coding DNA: TGTGCCAGCAGCGTAGACGACACCCAACCCACAGATACGCAGTATTTT. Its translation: CASSVDDTQPTDTQYF.

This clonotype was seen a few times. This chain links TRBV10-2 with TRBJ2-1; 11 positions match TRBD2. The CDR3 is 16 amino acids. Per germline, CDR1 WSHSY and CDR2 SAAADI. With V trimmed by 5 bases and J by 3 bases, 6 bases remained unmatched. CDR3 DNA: TGCGCCAGCAGTCATATACTAGCGGGAGTCTACAATGAGCAGTTCTTC. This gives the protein CASSHILAGVYNEQFF.

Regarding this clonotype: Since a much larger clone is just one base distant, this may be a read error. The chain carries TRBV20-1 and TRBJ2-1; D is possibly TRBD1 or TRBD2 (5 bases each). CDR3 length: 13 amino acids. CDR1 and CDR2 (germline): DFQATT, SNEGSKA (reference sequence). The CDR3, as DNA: TGCAGTACTAGGGGTTGGGACGGGACCCCCTTTTTCTTC. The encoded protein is CSTRGWDGTPFFF.

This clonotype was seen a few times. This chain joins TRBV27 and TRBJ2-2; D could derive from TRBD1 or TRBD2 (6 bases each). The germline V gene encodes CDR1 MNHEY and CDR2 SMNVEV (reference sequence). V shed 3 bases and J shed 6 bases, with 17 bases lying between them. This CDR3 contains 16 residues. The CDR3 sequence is CASSFIGGGDAGELFF. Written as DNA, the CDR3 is TGTGCCAGCAGTTTCATTGGGGGCGGGGACGCCGGGGAGCTGTTTTTT.

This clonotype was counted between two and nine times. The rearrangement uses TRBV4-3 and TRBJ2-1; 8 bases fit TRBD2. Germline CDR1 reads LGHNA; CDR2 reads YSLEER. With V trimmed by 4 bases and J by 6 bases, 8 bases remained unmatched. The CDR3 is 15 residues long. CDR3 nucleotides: TGCGCCAGCAGCCCCCGGAGCGGGAGAGGCAATGAGCAGTTCTTC. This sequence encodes CASSPRSGRGNEQFF.

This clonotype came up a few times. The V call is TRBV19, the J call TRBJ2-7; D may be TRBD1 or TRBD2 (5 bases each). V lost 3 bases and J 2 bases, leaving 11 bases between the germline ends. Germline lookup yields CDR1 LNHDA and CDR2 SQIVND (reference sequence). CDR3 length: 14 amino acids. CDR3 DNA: TGTGCCAGTAGTATCCGGGACGGAGCCTACGAGCAGTACTTC. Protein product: CASSIRDGAYEQYF.

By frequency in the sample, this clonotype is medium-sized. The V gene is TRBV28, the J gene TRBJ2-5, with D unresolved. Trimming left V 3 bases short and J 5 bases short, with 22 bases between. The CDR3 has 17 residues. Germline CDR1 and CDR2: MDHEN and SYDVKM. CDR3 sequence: CASSFSAGWRIRETQYF. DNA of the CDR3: TGTGCCAGCAGTTTCAGCGCCGGGTGGCGGATCAGGGAGACCCAGTACTTC.

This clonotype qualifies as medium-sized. The CDR3 DNA reads TGTGCCAGCAGTGATCCGGGACTAGCGGACAACAATGAGCAGTTCTTC. It yields the protein CASSDPGLADNNEQFF. The gene calls are TRBV12-3 or TRBV12-4 and TRBJ2-1; TRBD2 matches 11 bases. This CDR3 has 16 residues. The J segment lost 5 bases and the V segment lost 5 bases, leaving 8 bases of the junction unmatched.

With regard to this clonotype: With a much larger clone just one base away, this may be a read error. The CDR3 is CVSSPQPTGVDTQYF. DNA for the CDR3: TGCGTCAGCAGCCCCCAGCCTACAGGGGTAGATACGCAGTATTTT. V is TRBV4-3 and J is TRBJ2-3; 7 bases line up with TRBD1. From germline, CDR1 is LGHNA and CDR2 YSLEER. This CDR3 comprises 15 residues.

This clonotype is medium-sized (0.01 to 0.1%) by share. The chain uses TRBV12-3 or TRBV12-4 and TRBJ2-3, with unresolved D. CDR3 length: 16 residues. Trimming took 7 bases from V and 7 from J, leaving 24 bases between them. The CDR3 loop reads CASTSQGWGVSNTQYF. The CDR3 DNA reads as TGTGCCAGCACCTCTCAAGGCTGGGGTGTTTCAAATACGCAGTATTTT.

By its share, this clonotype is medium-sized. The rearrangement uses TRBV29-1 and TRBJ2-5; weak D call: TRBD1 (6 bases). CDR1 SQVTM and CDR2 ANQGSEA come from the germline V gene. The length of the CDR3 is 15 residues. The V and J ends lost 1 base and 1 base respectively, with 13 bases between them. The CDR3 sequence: CSVEGPRTVQETQYF. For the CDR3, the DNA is TGCAGCGTTGAAGGGCCAAGGACAGTCCAAGAGACCCAGTACTTC.

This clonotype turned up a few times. For the CDR3, the DNA is TGTGCCAGCAGTTTCCAAACAGGGTATGGCTACACCTTC. Amino acid sequence: CASSFQTGYGYTF. The chain employs TRBV28 and TRBJ1-2; a possible D gene is TRBD1 (6 bases). Germline V gene data show CDR1 as MDHEN and CDR2 as SYDVKM. Trimming left V 3 bases short and J 5 bases short, with 10 bases between. CDR3 length: 13 amino acids.

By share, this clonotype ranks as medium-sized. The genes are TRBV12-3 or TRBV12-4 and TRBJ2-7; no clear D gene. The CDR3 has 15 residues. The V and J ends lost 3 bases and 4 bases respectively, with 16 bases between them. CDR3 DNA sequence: TGTGCCAGCAGTTTTTATCCACTTGGAGAGTACGAGCAGTACTTC. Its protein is CASSFYPLGEYEQYF.

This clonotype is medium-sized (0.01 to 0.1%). The CDR3 region is CASSWGLAGGHPGELFF. The CDR3 DNA reads as TGTGCCAGCAGTTGGGGACTAGCGGGAGGGCACCCCGGGGAGCTGTTTTTT. The chain joins TRBV28 to TRBJ2-2, with 16 bases that match TRBD2. This CDR3 region has 17 residues. Unmatched junction bases numbered 5, after V lost 4 bases and J lost 6 bases. Germline-derived CDR1 and CDR2 are MDHEN and SYDVKM.